A single sample gave rise to the 9 T cell receptor beta chains below, sequenced in a study of cytotoxic CD8 clonotypes in ibrutinib-treated CLL. Method: immunoSEQ multiplex PCR; TCRdb's copy keeps in-frame clones and lacks some. The sample has approximately 100,000 clones, more than 55% seen once. The sample consisted of PBMCs, taken after 24 months of ibrutinib treatment. The receptors shown here come from a human donor with chronic lymphocytic leukemia.

This clone has just one count. This rearrangement joins TRBV14 to TRBJ2-7; TRBD2 is a possible D gene (6 bases). Germline CDR1 and CDR2: SGHDN and FVKESK. V was shortened by 4 bases and J by 2 bases, with 15 bases between the two germline ends. The CDR3 runs 15 residues. The CDR3 nucleotides are TGTGCCAGCAGCCCGATGGGACTGGAGACCTACGAGCAGTACTTC. Translated: CASSPMGLETYEQYF. Variable domain in full (rest from reference TRBV14 and TRBJ2-7): EAGVTQFPSHSVIEKGQTVTLRCDPISGHDNLYWYRRVMGKEIKFLLHFVKESKQDESGMPNNRFLAERTGGTYSTLKVQPAELEDSGVYFCASSPMGLETYEQYFGPGTRLTVT.

This chain links TRBV28 with TRBJ1-6, with D possibly TRBD1 on 6 matching bases. Germline V gene sequence: CDR1 MDHEN, CDR2 SYDVKM. V lost 5 bases, J lost 9 bases, and 14 bases lay in between. This CDR3 is built from 14 residues. The CDR3 bases are TGTGCCAGCAGTAGTCGGGGGGGGCCTTCACCCCTCCACTTT. It translates to CASSSRGGPSPLHF. The complete variable domain, with remaining parts taken from reference TRBV28 and TRBJ1-6, reads DVKVTQSSRYLVKRTGEKVFLECVQDMDHENMFWYRQDPGLGLRLIYFSYDVKMKEKGDIPEGYSVSREKKERFSLILESASTNQTSMYLCASSSRGGPSPLHFGNGTRLTVT.

Here the CDR3 reads CAAQGGWQETQYF. The CDR3 region has the DNA TGTGCCGCCCAAGGGGGGTGGCAAGAGACCCAGTACTTC. This sequence joins TRBV2 and TRBJ2-5, with D perhaps TRBD1 or TRBD2 (6 bases each). Germline CDR1 and CDR2: SNHLY and FYNNEI. The CDR3 has 13 residues. With 11 bases removed from V and 2 bases from J, the gap between germline ends came to 15 bases. Full variable domain (remainder filled in from reference TRBV2 and TRBJ2-5): EPEVTQTPSHQVTQMGQEVILRCVPISNHLYFYWYRQILGQKVEFLVSFYNNEISEKSEIFDDQFSVERPDGSNFTLKIRSTKLEDSAMYFCAAQGGWQETQYFGPGTRLLVL.

J is TRBJ1-2 and V is TRBV30; 7 bases are shared with TRBD1. V dropped 3 bases and J dropped 5; count of bases not matched to a gene: 9. Germline V gene data show CDR1 as GTSNPN and CDR2 as SVGIG (reference sequence). CDR3 size: 14 residues. This CDR3 reads CAWRSKGAMYGYTF. DNA for the CDR3: TGTGCCTGGAGAAGTAAGGGGGCAATGTATGGCTACACCTTC.

This chain links TRBV4-1 with TRBJ2-5, with 7 bases aligning to TRBD1. Germline V lookup: CDR1 MGHRA, CDR2 YSYEKL. CDR3 length: 16 amino acids. Trimming at V came to 0 bases and at J to 5 bases, leaving 9 bases not matched to a gene. The CDR3 sequence is CASSQELEGALETQYF. In DNA, the CDR3 is TGCGCCAGCAGCCAAGAGCTTGAGGGGGCATTGGAGACCCAGTACTTC.

This clone was recorded a few times. The genes are TRBV9 and TRBJ1-1; the D gene is possibly TRBD1 (6 bases). The germline CDR1 and CDR2 sequences are SGDLS and YYNGEE. The CDR3 length is 15 residues. The germline V and J ends were trimmed by 0 bases and 7 bases, with 16 bases remaining between them. Here the CDR3 DNA reads TGTGCCAGCAGCGTAGTGATGGGAGGGGGGAGTGAAGCTTTCTTT. Its translation is CASSVVMGGGSEAFF.

In DNA form, the CDR3 reads TGTGCCAGCCAGCTTAGGTCTGCGGGGGGGCGTAGCACAGATACGCAGTATTTT. Translating it yields CASQLRSAGGRSTDTQYF. The rearrangement links TRBV5-5 to TRBJ2-3, with 9 bases lining up with TRBD2. V was pared by 7 bases and J by 0 bases, with 15 bases of the junction left unmatched. Germline V gene lookup returns CDR1 SGHKS and CDR2 YYEKEE (reference sequence). This CDR3 contains 18 residues.

The chain carries TRBV5-6 and TRBJ1-2; 7 bases line up with TRBD1. J lost 4 bases, V lost 4 bases, and 4 bases had no gene match. The V gene's germline CDR1 is SGHDT and CDR2 YYEEEE. The CDR3 extends over 13 amino acids. The CDR3 here is CASSPEGAYGYTF. In nucleotides, the CDR3 is TGTGCCAGCAGCCCCGAGGGGGCCTATGGCTACACCTTC. Filled out from reference TRBV5-6 and TRBJ1-2, the complete variable domain reads DAGVTQSPTHLIKTRGQQVTLRCSPKSGHDTVSWYQQALGQGPQFIFQYYEEEERQRGNFPDRFSGHQFPNYSSELNVNALLLGDSALYLCASSPEGAYGYTFGSGTRLTVV.

The rearrangement links TRBV5-1 to TRBJ2-7; 10 nucleotides align to TRBD2. This CDR3 spans 16 amino acids. CDR1 is SGHRS and CDR2 is YFSETQ in the germline V gene. V lost 0 bases, J lost 5 bases, and 8 bases stayed unmatched. The CDR3 DNA sequence: TGCGCCAGCAGCTTGGGTTGGGAAGCGGGGGGGCACGAGCAGTACTTC. This codes for CASSLGWEAGGHEQYF.